A selection of T cell receptor beta chains follows, all from one sample in a study of cytomegalovirus exposure and HLA in healthy donors. Clones were read by immunoSEQ multiplex PCR, and TCRdb kept only the in-frame ones, dropping some. The table shows tens of thousands of clones, with over 65% occurring only once. Sequenced material: PBMCs. The receptors derive from a man aged 50-60 years in good health and CMV-seropositive. CDR3s include the opening cysteine and the closing phenylalanine or tryptophan. Each record gives: V gene, clone size, J gene, D gene, CDR3 protein, CDR3 DNA. The D gene is left open where the match is weak. Clone size, where shown, is once, few, many, or a class for clones that have expanded.

V: TRBV11-3; size: once; J: TRBJ2-1; D: TRBD2; CDR3: CASSLGGRANEQFF; DNA: TGTGCCAGCAGCTTGGGCGGGAGGGCCAATGAGCAGTTCTTC
V: TRBV27; size: -; J: TRBJ2-2; D: -; CDR3: CASSLSANTGELFF; DNA: TGTGCCAGCAGTTTGTCAGCGAACACCGGGGAGCTGTTTTTT
V: TRBV19; size: -; J: TRBJ2-1; D: -; CDR3: CASSIAQANEQFF; DNA: TGTGCCAGTAGTATTGCGCAAGCCAATGAGCAGTTCTTC
V: TRBV5-1; size: -; J: TRBJ1-1; D: -; CDR3: CASSQDSLNTEAFF; DNA: TGCGCCAGCAGCCAGGACAGTTTAAACACTGAAGCTTTCTTT
V: TRBV2; size: -; J: TRBJ2-7; D: -; CDR3: CASTGPSSYEQYF; DNA: TGTGCCAGCACCGGTCCGAGCTCCTACGAGCAGTACTTC
V: TRBV7-2; size: once; J: TRBJ2-5; D: -; CDR3: CASSLVMGAVETQYF; DNA: TGTGCCAGCAGCTTAGTAATGGGGGCTGTGGAGACCCAGTACTTC
V: TRBV10-1; size: -; J: TRBJ2-7; D: TRBD1; CDR3: CASSETGTGGTYEQYF; DNA: TGCGCCAGCAGTGAGACCGGGACAGGGGGCACCTACGAGCAGTACTTC
V: TRBV5-4; size: -; J: TRBJ1-2; D: -; CDR3: CASLGGGGDYGYTF; DNA: TGTGCCAGCTTGGGGGGTGGCGGAGACTATGGCTACACCTTC
V: TRBV10-1; size: -; J: TRBJ1-2; D: -; CDR3: CASSEGGNPYGYTF; DNA: TGCGCCAGCAGTGAGGGGGGGAATCCCTATGGCTACACCTTC
V: TRBV29-1; size: -; J: TRBJ2-1; D: TRBD2; CDR3: CSVEPQRGGGYNEQFF; DNA: TGCAGCGTTGAGCCCCAGCGGGGAGGAGGCTACAATGAGCAGTTCTTC
V: TRBV29-1; size: -; J: TRBJ1-3; D: -; CDR3: CSVAPSAGNTIYF; DNA: TGCAGCGTAGCACCGAGTGCTGGAAACACCATATATTTT
V: TRBV11-2; size: -; J: TRBJ2-7; D: -; CDR3: CASSLERAYEQYF; DNA: TGTGCCAGCAGCTTAGAGAGGGCCTACGAGCAGTACTTC
V: TRBV5-6; size: -; J: TRBJ2-7; D: TRBD2; CDR3: CASSQGLAGFYEQYF; DNA: TGTGCCAGCAGCCAGGGACTAGCGGGATTTTACGAGCAGTACTTC
V: TRBV4-1; size: -; J: TRBJ2-5; D: TRBD2; CDR3: CASSQATLAGVETQYF; DNA: TGCGCCAGCAGCCAAGCCACCCTAGCGGGGGTGGAGACCCAGTACTTC
V: TRBV13; size: once; J: TRBJ2-3; D: TRBD2; CDR3: CASSLGEGGRRTDTQYF; DNA: TGTGCCAGCAGCTTGGGTGAGGGAGGGAGGCGGACAGATACGCAGTATTTT
V: TRBV18; size: -; J: TRBJ2-5; D: -; CDR3: CASSTPQETQYF; DNA: TGTGCCAGCTCCACACCCCAAGAGACCCAGTACTTC
V: TRBV27; size: -; J: TRBJ2-7; D: TRBD1; CDR3: CASSVRRDRVYEQYF; DNA: TGTGCCAGCAGCGTTCGCCGGGACAGGGTCTACGAGCAGTACTTC
V: TRBV6-4; size: -; J: TRBJ1-1; D: -; CDR3: CASSVDSSGNEAFF; DNA: TGTGCCAGCAGTGTCGACTCATCGGGGAATGAAGCTTTCTTT
V: TRBV5-6; size: -; J: TRBJ2-1; D: -; CDR3: CASSLTPGQEYNEQFF; DNA: TGTGCCAGCAGCTTGACACCGGGACAAGAATACAATGAGCAGTTCTTC
V: TRBV11-3; size: -; J: TRBJ1-4; D: -; CDR3: CASSPQGNEKLFF; DNA: TGTGCCAGCAGTCCACAGGGAAATGAAAAACTGTTTTTT
V: TRBV2; size: -; J: TRBJ2-7; D: TRBD1; CDR3: CASSRTGGEYF; DNA: TGTGCCAGCAGCAGGACAGGGGGAGAGTACTTC
V: TRBV15; size: few; J: TRBJ1-5; D: -; CDR3: CATSRVADNQPQHF; DNA: TGTGCCACCAGCAGAGTGGCAGACAATCAGCCCCAGCATTTT
V: TRBV30; size: -; J: TRBJ1-1; D: TRBD1; CDR3: CAWSVTGGWTEAFF; DNA: TGTGCCTGGAGTGTCACAGGGGGCTGGACTGAAGCTTTCTTT
V: TRBV18; size: -; J: TRBJ2-1; D: -; CDR3: CASSPSLQGSDEQFF; DNA: TGTGCCAGCTCACCGAGCCTACAGGGATCGGATGAGCAGTTCTTC
V: TRBV15; size: -; J: TRBJ2-5; D: TRBD2; CDR3: CATSGGTSGVQETQYF; DNA: TGTGCCACCAGCGGAGGGACTAGCGGGGTACAAGAGACCCAGTACTTC
V: TRBV5-5; size: -; J: TRBJ1-3; D: TRBD1; CDR3: CASSFGTGRSGNTIYF; DNA: TGTGCCAGCAGCTTCGGGACAGGACGCTCTGGAAACACCATATATTTT
V: TRBV7-3; size: -; J: TRBJ2-1; D: TRBD2; CDR3: CASSSGTSGRNEQFF; DNA: TGTGCCAGCAGCTCCGGGACTAGCGGGAGAAATGAGCAGTTCTTC
V: TRBV2; size: few; J: TRBJ1-1; D: -; CDR3: CASSADRNTEAFF; DNA: TGTGCCAGCAGTGCGGACAGAAACACTGAAGCTTTCTTT
V: TRBV9; size: once; J: TRBJ2-1; D: -; CDR3: CASSAGGGQFF; DNA: TGTGCCAGCAGCGCCGGCGGCGGGCAGTTCTTC
V: TRBV6-6; size: -; J: TRBJ1-6; D: -; CDR3: CASSQPGLSHSPLHF; DNA: TGTGCCAGCAGTCAACCGGGACTTAGTCATTCACCCCTCCACTTT
V: TRBV9; size: few; J: TRBJ1-4; D: TRBD1; CDR3: CASSAPGTGAEKLFF; DNA: TGTGCCAGCAGCGCCCCCGGGACAGGGGCCGAAAAACTGTTTTTT
V: TRBV6-5; size: -; J: TRBJ1-5; D: TRBD1; CDR3: CASSLGQYSNQPQHF; DNA: TGTGCCAGCAGCCTGGGACAGTATAGCAATCAGCCCCAGCATTTT
V: TRBV9; size: -; J: TRBJ2-3; D: -; CDR3: CASSVSADTQYF; DNA: TGTGCCAGCAGCGTTAGCGCAGATACGCAGTATTTT
V: TRBV5-1; size: -; J: TRBJ2-7; D: TRBD2; CDR3: CASSPGLAGTYEQYF; DNA: TGCGCCAGCAGCCCGGGACTAGCGGGAACCTACGAGCAGTACTTC
V: TRBV6-5; size: -; J: TRBJ2-7; D: -; CDR3: CASSQTPPYEQYF; DNA: TGTGCCAGCAGTCAAACTCCCCCCTACGAGCAGTACTTC
V: TRBV6-6; size: -; J: TRBJ2-7; D: -; CDR3: CASSDSRYEQYF; DNA: TGTGCCAGCAGCGACTCCAGATACGAGCAGTACTTC
V: TRBV6-5; size: -; J: TRBJ2-3; D: TRBD2; CDR3: CASSQGTSGTDTQYF; DNA: TGTGCCAGCAGCCAAGGGACTAGCGGCACAGATACGCAGTATTTT
V: TRBV11-2; size: few; J: TRBJ2-5; D: TRBD2; CDR3: CASSLDSGSGETQYF; DNA: TGTGCCAGCAGCTTGGATAGCGGGAGTGGAGAGACCCAGTACTTC
V: TRBV7-9; size: -; J: TRBJ1-3; D: -; CDR3: CSSSPGDTIYF; DNA: TGTTCCAGCAGCCCAGGGGACACCATATATTTT
V: TRBV5-1; size: -; J: TRBJ2-7; D: -; CDR3: CASSSLTSGQFHEQYF; DNA: TGCGCCAGCAGCTCTCTCACCTCCGGACAATTCCACGAGCAGTACTTC
V: TRBV30; size: few; J: TRBJ1-4; D: TRBD1; CDR3: CAWSPPGQGGNEKLFF; DNA: TGTGCCTGGAGTCCCCCAGGACAGGGAGGTAATGAAAAACTGTTTTTT
V: TRBV6-4; size: -; J: TRBJ1-2; D: -; CDR3: CASSAEAESYGYTF; DNA: TGTGCCAGCAGTGCGGAGGCAGAAAGCTATGGCTACACCTTC
V: TRBV7-2; size: -; J: TRBJ1-4; D: -; CDR3: CASSFFGELDEKLFF; DNA: TGTGCCAGCAGCTTTTTCGGGGAGCTAGATGAAAAACTGTTTTTT
V: TRBV28; size: -; J: TRBJ2-7; D: -; CDR3: CASTQAGTGLDEQYF; DNA: TGTGCCAGCACCCAAGCGGGGACAGGATTAGACGAGCAGTACTTC
V: TRBV7-2; size: -; J: TRBJ1-6; D: -; CDR3: CASSLQVGGPSPLHF; DNA: TGTGCCAGCAGCTTACAGGTGGGAGGGCCTTCACCCCTCCACTTT
V: TRBV4-1; size: -; J: TRBJ2-5; D: -; CDR3: CASSQGNSGGQETQYF; DNA: TGCGCCAGCAGCCAAGGGAATAGCGGCGGCCAAGAGACCCAGTACTTC
V: TRBV7-2; size: -; J: TRBJ1-5; D: TRBD1; CDR3: CASSLALHRGRGEPQHF; DNA: TGTGCCAGCAGCTTAGCGCTGCACAGGGGGAGAGGGGAGCCCCAGCATTTT
V: TRBV5-1; size: -; J: TRBJ2-1; D: TRBD1; CDR3: CASSYGVTGDNEQFF; DNA: TGCGCCAGCAGCTATGGGGTTACAGGGGACAATGAGCAGTTCTTC
V: TRBV5-1; size: once; J: TRBJ1-4; D: -; CDR3: CASSLNQGNEKLFF; DNA: TGCGCCAGCAGCTTGAATCAGGGAAATGAAAAACTGTTTTTT
V: TRBV5-4; size: -; J: TRBJ2-7; D: -; CDR3: CASSGTDSRNEQYF; DNA: TGTGCCAGCAGCGGCACGGACAGTCGGAACGAGCAGTACTTC